This T cell receptor (beta chain) emerged from a study of a mutant IDH1 vaccine in newly diagnosed glioma. Per germline, CDR1 KGHSH and CDR2 LQKENI. CDR3 length equals 15 residues. The V gene lost 1 base and the J gene lost 3 bases, with 12 bases spanning the gap. Time point denoted: week 5, during vaccination. Every vaccine dose comprised 300 ug of mutant IDH1 20-mer peptide plus topical imiquimod. The method was immunoSEQ multiplex PCR; TCRdb's version includes in-frame clones alone and lacks a portion of them. Of over 45,000 clones listed, about 80% are singletons. Comments on this clone: What it recognizes is unknown.

This receptor was identified in a woman aged 50 to 60 with glioma. The input for sequencing was PBMCs, taken from a glioma patient whose treatment included an IDH1 peptide vaccine. V is TRBV18 and J is TRBJ1-1; weak D call: TRBD1 (6 bases). This chain's CDR3 is CASSPLAGEYTEAFF. The CDR3 nucleotides are TGTGCCAGCTCACCACTAGCAGGGGAATACACTGAAGCTTTCTTT.